Following are 6 T cell receptor beta chains from one sample sequenced in a study of cytomegalovirus exposure and HLA in healthy donors (dated by TCRdb to the late 2010s). The protocol used for the library was the immunoSEQ multiplex PCR assay. For the multiplex PCR, a mixture combining 60 forward primers for TCR Vbeta segments and 13 reverse primers for TCR Jbeta segments was used. TCRdb limited this immuneACCESS table to in-frame rearrangements with V and J called. A share of clones is missing; checked studies link under half to unresolved V genes, and the rest is unexplained. This sample holds roughly 170,000 clones; around 74% were observed only once. Of the sample, approximately 2.3% falls within the top ten clones. Sequencing was performed on PBMCs. All receptors derive from a female donor in good health and CMV-seronegative.

In the case of this clone: Sequence at one end of the junction differs from germline and may be a read error. The J gene is TRBJ2-5, the V gene TRBV7-7; D might be TRBD2 (5 bases). There are 15 residues in the CDR3. Germline V CDR1 and CDR2: SSHAT, FNYEAQ (reference sequence). CDR3 sequence (DNA): TGTGCTAGCAGCTCGCTCTCGACTAAACAAGAGACCCAGTACTTC. Its protein product is CASSSLSTKQETQYF.

The V gene is TRBV5-8, the J gene TRBJ2-2, with a tentative D call TRBD1 (6 bases). Between the trimmed V and J ends, which lost 4 bases and 2 bases, there was a span of 15 bases. CDR1 is SGHTS and CDR2 is YDEGEE in the germline V gene. The CDR3 runs 16 residues. In DNA, the CDR3 is TGTGCCAGCAGCCTATCTGGGGGCGTCAACACCGGGGAGCTGTTTTTT. This encodes CASSLSGGVNTGELFF.

In nucleotides, the CDR3 is TGTGCCAGCAGTTATATGGGCGGGAGCACAGATACGCAGTATTTT. It translates to CASSYMGGSTDTQYF. The chain combines TRBV6-6 with TRBJ2-3; a possible D gene is TRBD2 (5 bases). The germline CDR1 and CDR2 sequences are MNHNY and SVGAGI (reference sequence). V lost 3 bases, J lost 0 bases, and 10 bases lay in between. The CDR3 is 15 residues long.

The rearrangement joins TRBV27 to TRBJ1-2; 10 nucleotides align to TRBD1. CDR1 MNHEY and CDR2 SMNVEV come from the germline V gene (reference sequence). The CDR3 sequence is 14 residues long. V lost 6 bases, J lost 7 bases, and 8 bases stayed unmatched. CDR3 DNA sequence: TGTGCCAGCAGACTAGGGACAGGGGCCACTGGCTACACCTTC. It yields the protein CASRLGTGATGYTF.

This chain connects TRBV7-2 to TRBJ1-2; TRBD1 agrees at 8 bases. In germline, CDR1 is SGHTA, CDR2 FQGNSA. Trimming took 1 base from V and 8 from J; bases not matched to a gene: 3. The CDR3 runs 13 residues. The chain's CDR3 is CASSLVRGQGYTF. The CDR3 DNA follows: TGTGCCAGCAGCTTAGTCAGGGGGCAAGGCTACACCTTC.

Of note for this clone: One end of the junction does not line up with germline, which may come from a read error. Other DNA sequences in the same sample also yield this CDR3. The chain joins TRBV6-6 to TRBJ2-4, with 8 bases that match TRBD1. The CDR3 length is 14 residues. Germline V gene sequence: CDR1 MNHNY, CDR2 SVGAGI (reference sequence). CDR3 sequence (DNA): TGCGCCAGCAGTTACTCCGGACAGGGAAACATTCAGTACTTC. It translates to CASSYSGQGNIQYF.